This T cell receptor beta chain came from a study of response to subunit inactivated influenza vaccine. Findings of the study overall: Each seasonal influenza vaccination recruits few new T cells, the authors suggested.

Each CDR3 protein is one row after TCRdb ran MiXCR on the RT-PCR reads. This sample yields approximately 530,000 distinct CDR3 sequences, of which about 8% are seen a single time; 13% belongs to the top ten. Germline loops: CDR1 SQVTM, CDR2 ANQGSEA. CDR3 size: 13 residues. V gave up 5 bases and J gave up 7 bases; unmatched junction bases: 9. Only a few counts were recorded for this clonotype. Its antigen is not known. This receptor was obtained from a man between 50 and 70 years old who received an inactivated influenza vaccine. V usage is TRBV29-1 and J usage is TRBJ2-7, with 9 bases that match TRBD1. This specimen consisted of PBMCs from blood, obtained roughly 24 months after vaccination. The CDR3 bases are TGCAGCGTTAGTGGGACAGGGAGAGGAGAGCAGTACTTC. Encoded protein: CSVSGTGRGEQYF.